This T cell receptor beta chain was recorded in a study of identical twins. Study outcomes and limitations: Sharing of beta out-of-frame sequences by twins showed a weaker excess. Within cord blood, abundant beta clonotypes carried fewer insertions, but memory repertoires showed no such trend.

One entry per CDR3 protein results from TCRdb running MiXCR on the 5' RACE reads. This repertoire shows fewer than 650,000 distinct CDR3 sequences, around 7.5% found once; its top ten account for about 1.6%. Germline V lookup: CDR1 SEHNR, CDR2 FQNEAQ (reference sequence). The CDR3 is 13 residues long. V lost 5 bases and J lost 2, with 9 bases in between. A remark on this clonotype: Its target is not known.

These data were also filed under a second study, of yellow fever vaccine responses in identical twins.

The clonotype was recovered from a woman in her late teens or twenties in good health. The V gene is TRBV7-9, the J gene TRBJ2-5, with no clear D. The sequenced sample was PBMCs. The CDR3 DNA follows: TGTGCCAGCAGCGACCAATCACAAGAGACCCAGTACTTC. Amino acid sequence: CASSDQSQETQYF.